The rows below give T cell receptor beta chains drawn from one sample of a study of cytomegalovirus exposure and HLA in healthy donors. Data came from immunoSEQ multiplex PCR; TCRdb stores just in-frame clones and leaves some out. The sample shows around 180,000 clones, 80% to 90% of them seen only once. Sequenced: PBMCs. The receptors here all came from a male donor in good health and CMV-seronegative. CDR3s include the opening cysteine and the closing phenylalanine or tryptophan. Fields, in order: J gene, V gene, clone size, D gene, CDR3 protein, CDR3 DNA. The D gene is left open where the match is weak. Clone sizes are given selectively: once, few, many, or a class where the clone is expanded.

J gene: TRBJ2-7
V gene: TRBV5-1
clone size: once
D gene: TRBD1
CDR3 protein: CASSLGGQGVEQYF
CDR3 DNA: TGCGCCAGCAGCCTGGGAGGACAGGGGGTAGAGCAGTACTTC

J gene: TRBJ2-3
V gene: TRBV25-1
clone size: .
D gene: TRBD1
CDR3 protein: CASSGWDSSGTDTQYF
CDR3 DNA: TGTGCCAGCAGTGGATGGGACAGTTCCGGCACAGATACGCAGTATTTT

J gene: TRBJ2-7
V gene: TRBV13
clone size: .
D gene: TRBD1
CDR3 protein: CASSPTGGNEQYF
CDR3 DNA: TGTGCCAGCAGCCCCACAGGGGGTAACGAGCAGTACTTC

J gene: TRBJ2-5
V gene: TRBV5-1
clone size: once
D gene: TRBD1
CDR3 protein: CASARTGQTQETQYF
CDR3 DNA: TGCGCCAGCGCCCGGACAGGACAAACCCAAGAGACCCAGTACTTC

J gene: TRBJ2-7
V gene: TRBV25-1
clone size: once
D gene: TRBD1
CDR3 protein: CASSRPGQSYEQYF
CDR3 DNA: TGTGCCAGCAGCCGCCCGGGACAGTCCTACGAGCAGTACTTC

J gene: TRBJ2-4
V gene: TRBV2
clone size: .
D gene: TRBD1
CDR3 protein: CASSGRTGGVAKNIQYF
CDR3 DNA: TGTGCCAGCAGTGGAAGGACAGGGGGTGTAGCCAAAAACATTCAGTACTTC

J gene: TRBJ2-3
V gene: TRBV7-3
clone size: .
D gene: .
CDR3 protein: CASSLARTGTDTQYF
CDR3 DNA: TGTGCCAGCAGCTTAGCTAGAACGGGCACAGATACGCAGTATTTT

J gene: TRBJ2-7
V gene: TRBV5-1
clone size: .
D gene: TRBD1
CDR3 protein: CASRLAGQGIYEQYF
CDR3 DNA: TGCGCCAGCAGGTTAGCGGGACAGGGGATCTACGAGCAGTACTTC

J gene: TRBJ2-7
V gene: TRBV27
clone size: .
D gene: TRBD1
CDR3 protein: CASRGGTGTYEQYF
CDR3 DNA: TGTGCCAGCAGGGGCGGGACAGGGACCTACGAGCAGTACTTC

J gene: TRBJ2-7
V gene: TRBV30
clone size: .
D gene: TRBD2
CDR3 protein: CAWSDGVSGAWDEQYF
CDR3 DNA: TGTGCCTGGAGTGACGGTGTTAGCGGGGCTTGGGACGAGCAGTACTTC

J gene: TRBJ2-3
V gene: TRBV9
clone size: .
D gene: .
CDR3 protein: CASSSERKRAPDTQYF
CDR3 DNA: TGTGCCAGCAGCTCAGAGCGGAAAAGAGCCCCAGATACGCAGTATTTT

J gene: TRBJ1-5
V gene: TRBV19
clone size: once
D gene: .
CDR3 protein: CASSIRDSNQPQHF
CDR3 DNA: TGTGCCAGTAGTATCCGGGACTCCAATCAGCCCCAGCATTTT

J gene: TRBJ1-6
V gene: TRBV30
clone size: .
D gene: .
CDR3 protein: CAWSVRGSYNSPLHF
CDR3 DNA: TGTGCCTGGAGTGTTAGGGGCTCCTATAATTCACCCCTCCACTTT

J gene: TRBJ2-7
V gene: TRBV7-6
clone size: .
D gene: .
CDR3 protein: CASSLGVGDYEQYF
CDR3 DNA: TGTGCCAGCAGCTTAGGGGTAGGGGACTACGAGCAGTACTTC

J gene: TRBJ2-5
V gene: TRBV27
clone size: .
D gene: TRBD2
CDR3 protein: CASSPLVASGSWGQETQYF
CDR3 DNA: TGTGCCAGCAGTCCCCTGGTGGCTAGCGGGAGTTGGGGCCAAGAGACCCAGTACTTC

J gene: TRBJ2-2
V gene: TRBV6-6
clone size: .
D gene: .
CDR3 protein: CASSPTGKINTGELFF
CDR3 DNA: TGTGCCAGCAGCCCAACCGGGAAAATAAACACCGGGGAGCTGTTTTTT

J gene: TRBJ2-1
V gene: TRBV5-1
clone size: .
D gene: TRBD2
CDR3 protein: CASLLAGGINEQFF
CDR3 DNA: TGCGCCAGTCTGCTAGCGGGGGGGATCAATGAGCAGTTCTTC

J gene: TRBJ2-1
V gene: TRBV6-6
clone size: once
D gene: TRBD2
CDR3 protein: CASSYPTGTSGNEQFF
CDR3 DNA: TGTGCCAGCAGTTACCCCACCGGGACTAGCGGCAATGAGCAGTTCTTC

J gene: TRBJ1-6
V gene: TRBV5-4
clone size: .
D gene: TRBD1
CDR3 protein: CASSLRGQGNSPLHF
CDR3 DNA: TGTGCCAGCAGCTTGCGTGGACAGGGTAATTCACCCCTCCACTTT

J gene: TRBJ2-1
V gene: TRBV27
clone size: .
D gene: .
CDR3 protein: CASSLSLQGRRVNEQFF
CDR3 DNA: TGTGCCAGCAGTTTATCGCTACAGGGCAGAAGGGTCAATGAGCAGTTCTTC

J gene: TRBJ2-7
V gene: TRBV29-1
clone size: .
D gene: .
CDR3 protein: CSVEGWGQGPSSYEQYF
CDR3 DNA: TGCAGCGTTGAAGGATGGGGGCAGGGGCCAAGCTCCTACGAGCAGTACTTC

J gene: TRBJ1-2
V gene: TRBV5-8
clone size: .
D gene: TRBD1
CDR3 protein: CASSPRGFTNYGYTF
CDR3 DNA: TGTGCCAGCAGCCCCAGGGGGTTTACTAACTATGGCTACACCTTC

J gene: TRBJ1-1
V gene: TRBV28
clone size: .
D gene: .
CDR3 protein: CASNYNTGETEAFF
CDR3 DNA: TGTGCCAGCAATTATAATACAGGCGAGACCGAAGCTTTCTTT

J gene: TRBJ2-1
V gene: TRBV15
clone size: .
D gene: TRBD2
CDR3 protein: CATSRVPSGKNEQFF
CDR3 DNA: TGTGCCACCAGCAGAGTCCCTAGCGGGAAGAATGAGCAGTTCTTC

J gene: TRBJ2-1
V gene: TRBV5-6
clone size: .
D gene: TRBD2
CDR3 protein: CASSLAGGQYNEQFF
CDR3 DNA: TGTGCCAGCAGCTTAGCGGGGGGCCAATACAATGAGCAGTTCTTC

J gene: TRBJ2-5
V gene: TRBV11-2
clone size: .
D gene: .
CDR3 protein: CASSLNVRASETQYF
CDR3 DNA: TGTGCCAGCAGCCTGAACGTGAGAGCGTCAGAGACCCAGTACTTC

J gene: TRBJ2-3
V gene: TRBV5-5
clone size: .
D gene: .
CDR3 protein: CASSFREGDTQYF
CDR3 DNA: TGTGCCAGCAGCTTCCGGGAAGGAGATACGCAGTATTTT

J gene: TRBJ2-2
V gene: TRBV27
clone size: .
D gene: .
CDR3 protein: CASSSPGAGELFF
CDR3 DNA: TGTGCCAGCAGCAGCCCGGGGGCCGGGGAGCTGTTTTTT

J gene: TRBJ1-4
V gene: TRBV4-2
clone size: .
D gene: .
CDR3 protein: CASSQDRTVEKLFF
CDR3 DNA: TGTGCCAGCAGCCAAGATCGAACAGTTGAAAAACTGTTTTTT

J gene: TRBJ2-5
V gene: TRBV18
clone size: .
D gene: .
CDR3 protein: CASSPLSLGQETQYF
CDR3 DNA: TGTGCCAGCTCACCACTTAGTCTCGGCCAAGAGACCCAGTACTTC

J gene: TRBJ1-1
V gene: TRBV6-6
clone size: .
D gene: .
CDR3 protein: CASSYAGAGNTEAFF
CDR3 DNA: TGTGCCAGCAGTTACGCAGGGGCGGGGAACACTGAAGCTTTCTTT

J gene: TRBJ2-1
V gene: TRBV7-7
clone size: .
D gene: .
CDR3 protein: CASSLDGSGGVNEQFF
CDR3 DNA: TGTGCTAGCAGCTTAGATGGTAGCGGAGGGGTGAATGAGCAGTTCTTC

J gene: TRBJ2-7
V gene: TRBV7-2
clone size: .
D gene: TRBD2
CDR3 protein: CASSSVTSGRVYEQYF
CDR3 DNA: TGTGCCAGCAGCTCGGTGACTAGCGGGAGGGTTTACGAGCAGTACTTC

J gene: TRBJ2-6
V gene: TRBV4-1
clone size: few
D gene: TRBD1
CDR3 protein: CASSQDRWGDRSNVLTF
CDR3 DNA: TGCGCCAGCAGCCAAGACCGATGGGGGGACAGGTCCAACGTCCTGACTTTC

J gene: TRBJ2-3
V gene: TRBV4-1
clone size: .
D gene: .
CDR3 protein: CASSQDSGGWTDTQYF
CDR3 DNA: TGCGCCAGCAGCCAAGATTCGGGGGGCTGGACAGATACGCAGTATTTT

J gene: TRBJ2-5
V gene: TRBV4-3
clone size: .
D gene: TRBD1
CDR3 protein: CASSQDHGTGETQYF
CDR3 DNA: TGCGCCAGCAGCCAAGATCACGGGACAGGGGAGACCCAGTACTTC

J gene: TRBJ2-2
V gene: TRBV9
clone size: .
D gene: .
CDR3 protein: CASGRAPGELFF
CDR3 DNA: TGTGCCAGCGGCAGGGCTCCCGGGGAGCTGTTTTTT

J gene: TRBJ2-7
V gene: TRBV18
clone size: .
D gene: TRBD1
CDR3 protein: CASSPTGTGDSYEQYF
CDR3 DNA: TGTGCCAGCTCACCAACCGGGACAGGGGATTCCTACGAGCAGTACTTC

J gene: TRBJ2-2
V gene: TRBV28
clone size: .
D gene: .
CDR3 protein: CASTRLTTGELFF
CDR3 DNA: TGTGCCAGCACCCGACTAACCACCGGGGAGCTGTTTTTT

J gene: TRBJ2-3
V gene: TRBV19
clone size: .
D gene: TRBD1
CDR3 protein: CASSPTGGTDTQYF
CDR3 DNA: TGTGCCAGTAGCCCAACAGGGGGCACAGATACGCAGTATTTT

J gene: TRBJ1-1
V gene: TRBV18
clone size: .
D gene: .
CDR3 protein: CASSPRQNTEAFF
CDR3 DNA: TGTGCCAGCTCACCACGACAGAACACTGAAGCTTTCTTT

J gene: TRBJ1-1
V gene: TRBV19
clone size: few
D gene: TRBD1
CDR3 protein: CASTQHRGRDTEAFF
CDR3 DNA: TGTGCCAGTACCCAACACAGGGGGCGGGACACTGAAGCTTTCTTT

J gene: TRBJ2-7
V gene: TRBV5-8
clone size: .
D gene: TRBD1
CDR3 protein: CASRTGTGTFYEQYF
CDR3 DNA: TGTGCCAGCAGGACCGGGACAGGGACCTTCTACGAGCAGTACTTC

J gene: TRBJ2-7
V gene: TRBV18
clone size: .
D gene: .
CDR3 protein: CASSPRRGRGSDEQYF
CDR3 DNA: TGTGCCAGCTCACCACGGAGGGGGCGCGGGTCCGACGAGCAGTACTTC

J gene: TRBJ1-1
V gene: TRBV6-4
clone size: .
D gene: TRBD1
CDR3 protein: CASSKDRGTEAFF
CDR3 DNA: TGTGCCAGCAGTAAGGACAGGGGAACTGAAGCTTTCTTT

J gene: TRBJ2-7
V gene: TRBV5-4
clone size: once
D gene: TRBD1
CDR3 protein: CASSSRTGKLYEQYF
CDR3 DNA: TGTGCCAGCAGCTCCAGGACAGGGAAACTCTACGAGCAGTACTTC

J gene: TRBJ2-7
V gene: TRBV19
clone size: .
D gene: TRBD1
CDR3 protein: CASSMTRDRGGYEQYF
CDR3 DNA: TGTGCCAGTAGTATGACCCGGGACAGGGGTGGCTACGAGCAGTACTTC